This T cell receptor (beta chain) is drawn from a study of Ad26.COV2.S vaccination and SARS-CoV-2 variants. Indicated treatment: some 20 received Ad26.COV2.S at low or high dose, single or two shots; about 5 received placebo; per-sample allocation not given. Sampling took place 63 days after the first vaccine or placebo injection. Some clones are missing from TCRdb's copy, which holds only in-frame ones; the method was immunoSEQ multiplex PCR. Altogether about 410,000 clones are present, about 92% being singletons, with the ten largest covering around 1.7%. In germline, CDR1 is SGHVS, CDR2 FQNEAQ. The CDR3 has 15 residues. Trimming shortened V by 1 base and J by 4 bases, and 10 bases separated the two germline ends.

This receptor was obtained from a person aged 18-60 years who received the Ad26.COV2.S COVID-19 vaccine or a placebo. The sequenced sample was peripheral blood, obtained in a trial of Ad26.COV2.S vaccine versus placebo. This sequence joins TRBV7-8 and TRBJ1-4; D is undetermined. In DNA, the CDR3 is TGTGCCAGCAGCTTAGAGGCGGGTCTTAATGAAAAACTGTTTTTT. This codes for CASSLEAGLNEKLFF.